The rows below give T cell receptor beta chains drawn from one sample of a study of shared clonotypes between healthy human individuals. Libraries were prepared by immunoSEQ multiplex PCR; TCRdb keeps only in-frame clonotypes and omits some of them. The sample holds over 95,000 clones, around 65% seen once. Material for sequencing was memory CD8+ T cells sorted from blood. Receptors originate from a young woman in good health. CDR3s include the opening cysteine and the closing phenylalanine or tryptophan. D genes are given only for firm matches. Where a row states a size, it is once, few, many or the class of an expanded clone; other rows omit it.

NA	TRBV13	TRBD1	TRBJ1-2	CASSSGRDRVRGIYGYTF	TGTGCCAGCAGCTCAGGGCGGGACAGGGTACGGGGGATCTATGGCTACACCTTC
many	TRBV25-1	NA	TRBJ2-3	CASSVGTVSTDTQYF	TGTGCCAGCAGTGTAGGGACGGTGAGCACAGATACGCAGTATTTT
NA	TRBV27	NA	TRBJ2-1	CASSPGRGLYNEQFF	TGTGCCAGCAGTCCGGGACGCGGCCTCTACAATGAGCAGTTCTTC
many	TRBV28	NA	TRBJ2-2	CASSSDYRGDRLRMELFF	TGTGCCAGCAGTTCTGACTACCGGGGCGACAGACTCAGGATGGAGCTGTTTTTT
NA	TRBV11-2	NA	TRBJ2-1	CASSSTSSRKQFF	TGTGCCAGCAGCTCAACTAGCTCGAGAAAGCAGTTCTTC
few	TRBV7-9	NA	TRBJ2-2	CASSLAQDYRGAGELFF	TGTGCCAGCAGCTTAGCTCAGGATTATCGGGGTGCCGGGGAGCTGTTTTTT
NA	TRBV9	NA	TRBJ2-7	CASSPRSISYEQYF	TGTGCCAGCAGCCCGCGGTCAATCTCCTACGAGCAGTACTTC
many	TRBV19	TRBD2	TRBJ2-1	CASSLWALAGDDEQFF	TGTGCCAGTAGCCTCTGGGCACTAGCGGGAGATGACGAGCAGTTCTTC
once	TRBV20-1	NA	TRBJ2-3	CSALSTDTQYF	TGCAGTGCTCTCAGCACAGATACGCAGTATTTT
NA	TRBV6-1	NA	TRBJ2-3	CASSPREPTDTQYF	TGTGCCAGCAGTCCCAGGGAGCCCACAGATACGCAGTATTTT
NA	TRBV5-6	NA	TRBJ2-7	CASTMAGAGYYEQYF	TGTGCCAGCACCATGGCCGGGGCTGGGTATTACGAGCAGTACTTC
NA	TRBV2	NA	TRBJ2-7	CASATRDGPYEQYF	TGTGCCAGCGCCACACGGGACGGACCCTACGAGCAGTACTTC
NA	TRBV28	TRBD1	TRBJ2-1	CASSLRQGAFNEQFF	TGTGCCAGCAGCCTCCGACAGGGGGCTTTCAATGAGCAGTTCTTC
NA	TRBV2	TRBD2	TRBJ2-1	CASSGLYMIPLTSGNEQFF	TGTGCCAGCAGTGGTCTTTATATGATACCCCTGACTAGCGGCAATGAGCAGTTCTTC
NA	TRBV7-8	TRBD2	TRBJ2-7	CASSSGGGYEQYF	TGTGCCAGCAGTTCCGGCGGGGGCTACGAGCAGTACTTC
NA	TRBV29-1	TRBD2	TRBJ2-7	CSVEQRGTSGYEQYF	TGCAGCGTTGAGCAGAGAGGGACTAGCGGTTACGAGCAGTACTTC
NA	TRBV29-1	NA	TRBJ2-1	CSVGPPHIF	TGCAGCGTTGGGCCTCCGCATATCTTC
few	TRBV7-6	NA	TRBJ1-1	CASSSSSSTEAFF	TGTGCCAGCAGCTCTTCAAGTTCCACTGAAGCTTTCTTT